These 9 T cell receptor beta chains share one sample of origin, sequenced in a study. Each CDR3 protein gets one entry after TCRdb re-called the 5' RACE reads with MiXCR. The data contain about 54,000 distinct CDR3 sequences, about 15% of them singletons. Sequenced material: naive CD4+ T cells sorted from blood. Stated subset: naive CD4+ T cells, CD4+CD45RA+CD25-. The receptors derive from a female donor with breast cancer.

In the case of this clonotype: This may come from a read error, since a much larger clone is one base off. The V gene is TRBV6-2 or TRBV6-3, the J gene TRBJ1-1; D gene unclear. Germline CDR1 reads MNHEY; CDR2 reads SVGEGT. This CDR3 region has 15 residues. The germline V and J ends were trimmed by 4 bases and 1 base, with 13 bases remaining between them. For the CDR3, the DNA is TGTGCCAGCAGTTCCCCTGGCATGTGGAACACTGAAGCTTTCTTT. This codes for CASSSPGMWNTEAFF.

This clonotype has ten or more counts. The chain recombines TRBV7-2 with TRBJ1-1, with D tentatively TRBD1 (5 bases). This CDR3 region has 14 residues. Germline-derived CDR1 and CDR2 are SGHTA and FQGNSA. The ends were cut back, 5 bases at V and 4 bases at J, with 14 bases in the middle. CDR3 nucleotides: TGTGCCAGCAGCCCCTCCGGACAAAGCACTGAAGCTTTCTTT. This gives the protein CASSPSGQSTEAFF.

This clonotype was observed many times. The chain uses TRBV6-5 and TRBJ1-6; D call uncertain. Germline V gene data show CDR1 as MNHEY and CDR2 as SVGAGI. The CDR3 sequence is 15 residues long. The V gene lost 6 bases and the J gene lost 0 bases, with 9 bases spanning the gap. This CDR3 is CASRRKSSYNSPLHF. In DNA form, the CDR3 reads TGTGCCAGCAGAAGAAAGAGCTCCTATAATTCACCCCTCCACTTT.

This chain uses TRBV18 with TRBJ2-1; TRBD1 or TRBD2 may be the D gene (5 bases each). V lost 2 bases, J lost 8 bases, and 10 bases lay in between. Per germline, CDR1 KGHSH and CDR2 LQKENI. The CDR3 has 13 residues. CDR3 bases: TGTGCCAGCTCACCAAGTTTGGGGGATGAGCAGTTCTTC. Encoded protein: CASSPSLGDEQFF. Combining the CDR3 with reference TRBV18 and TRBJ2-1 gives the whole variable domain NAGVMQNPRHLVRRRGQEARLRCSPMKGHSHVYWYRQLPEEGLKFMVYLQKENIIDESGMPKERFSAEFPKEGPSILRIQQVVRGDSAAYFCASSPSLGDEQFFGPGTRLTVL.

The rearrangement links TRBV7-3 to TRBJ2-4, with no clear D. The V end was cut by 5 bases, the J end by 2 bases, with 7 bases between. The CDR3 is made up of 13 amino acids. CDR1 is SGHTA, CDR2 FQGTGA, per germline. The CDR3 reads CASSPRTKNIQYF. In DNA, the CDR3 is TGTGCCAGCAGCCCACGGACCAAAAACATTCAGTACTTC.

The chain carries TRBV6-6 and TRBJ2-7; 9 bases are shared with TRBD2. Germline assignment: CDR1 MNHNY and CDR2 SVGAGI (reference sequence). The CDR3 extends over 14 amino acids. V gave up 7 bases and J gave up 0 bases; unmatched junction bases: 4. CDR3 sequence: CASKRTSDSYEQYF. CDR3 nucleotides: TGTGCCAGCAAGAGGACTAGCGACTCCTACGAGCAGTACTTC.

The table lists this clonotype with many counts. CDR3 in DNA: TGTGCCAGCAGCTTAGAGTGGTGGCGGGAGGGGGCGGATACGCAGTATTTT. Translation: CASSLEWWREGADTQYF. The chain links TRBV7-2 to TRBJ2-3; 9 bases map to TRBD2. The junction had 11 bases not matched to a gene; V was cut back by 1 base and J by 6 bases. The CDR3 is 17 residues long. CDR1 is SGHTA, CDR2 FQGNSA, per germline.

On this clonotype: One end of the junction does not line up with germline, which may come from a read error. The rearrangement joins TRBV20-1 to TRBJ2-4; weak D call: TRBD1 (6 bases). Germline V gene sequence: CDR1 DFQATT, CDR2 SNEGSKA (reference sequence). CDR3 length: 14 residues. CDR3 residues: CSARTDVAKNIRYF. In DNA form, the CDR3 reads TGCAGTGCTCGGACAGACGTAGCCAAAAACATTCGGTACTTC.

This clonotype was seen at least ten times. The chain has TRBV20-1 and TRBJ1-5, with D tentatively TRBD1 (6 bases). The CDR3 extends over 13 amino acids. Trimming cost V 7 bases and J 2 bases, with 12 bases left between them. Germline values: CDR1 DFQATT, CDR2 SNEGSKA (reference sequence). CDR3 protein: CSVPGDRNQPQHF. The DNA of the CDR3 is TGCAGTGTCCCAGGGGATCGCAATCAGCCCCAGCATTTT.